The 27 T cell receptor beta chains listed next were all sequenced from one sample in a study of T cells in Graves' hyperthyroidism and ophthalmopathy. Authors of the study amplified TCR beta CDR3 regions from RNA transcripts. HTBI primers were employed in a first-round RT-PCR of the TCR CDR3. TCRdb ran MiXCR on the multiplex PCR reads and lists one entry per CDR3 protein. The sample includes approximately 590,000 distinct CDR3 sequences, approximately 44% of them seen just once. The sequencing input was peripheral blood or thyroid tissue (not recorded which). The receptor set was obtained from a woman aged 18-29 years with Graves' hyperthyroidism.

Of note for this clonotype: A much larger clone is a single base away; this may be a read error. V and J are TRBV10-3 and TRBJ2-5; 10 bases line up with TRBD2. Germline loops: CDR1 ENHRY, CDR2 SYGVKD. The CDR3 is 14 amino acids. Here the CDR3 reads CATSSGRTQETQYF. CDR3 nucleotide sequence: TGTGCCACCAGTAGCGGGAGGACTCAAGAGACCCAGTACTTC.

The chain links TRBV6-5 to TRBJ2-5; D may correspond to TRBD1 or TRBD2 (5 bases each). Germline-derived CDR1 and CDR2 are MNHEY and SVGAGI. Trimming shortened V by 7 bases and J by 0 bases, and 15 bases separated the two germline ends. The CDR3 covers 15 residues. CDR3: CASTLLGRNQETQYF. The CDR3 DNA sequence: TGTGCCAGCACCTTATTGGGACGTAACCAAGAGACCCAGTACTTC.

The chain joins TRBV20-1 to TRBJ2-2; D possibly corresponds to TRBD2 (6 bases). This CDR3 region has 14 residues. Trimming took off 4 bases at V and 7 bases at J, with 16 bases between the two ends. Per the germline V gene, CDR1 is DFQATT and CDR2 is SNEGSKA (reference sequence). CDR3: CSAISGGAGGELFF. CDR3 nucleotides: TGCAGTGCTATTAGCGGAGGGGCGGGCGGGGAGCTGTTTTTT.

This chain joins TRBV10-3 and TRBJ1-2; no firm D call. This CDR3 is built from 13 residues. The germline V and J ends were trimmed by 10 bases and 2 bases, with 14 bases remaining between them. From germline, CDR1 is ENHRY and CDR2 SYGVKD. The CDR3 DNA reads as TGTGCCAGCAGCTACCAGTGGAACTATGGCTACACCTTC. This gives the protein CASSYQWNYGYTF.

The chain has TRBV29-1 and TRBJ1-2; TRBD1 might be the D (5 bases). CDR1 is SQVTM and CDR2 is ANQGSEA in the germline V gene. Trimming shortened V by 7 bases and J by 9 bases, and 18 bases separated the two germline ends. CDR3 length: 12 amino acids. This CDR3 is CSALGASMSYTF. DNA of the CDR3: TGCAGCGCCCTCGGGGCTAGCATGAGCTACACCTTC.

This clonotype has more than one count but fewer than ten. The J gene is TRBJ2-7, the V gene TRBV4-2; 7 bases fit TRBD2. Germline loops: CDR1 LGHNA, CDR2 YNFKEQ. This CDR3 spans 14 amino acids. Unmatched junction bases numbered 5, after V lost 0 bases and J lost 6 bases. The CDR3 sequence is CASSQDRLASEQYF. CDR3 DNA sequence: TGTGCCAGCAGCCAAGATCGACTAGCCAGCGAGCAGTACTTC.

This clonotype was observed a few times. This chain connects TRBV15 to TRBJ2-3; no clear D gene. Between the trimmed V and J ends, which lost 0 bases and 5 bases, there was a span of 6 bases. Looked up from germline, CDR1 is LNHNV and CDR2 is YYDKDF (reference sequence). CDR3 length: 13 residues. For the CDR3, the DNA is TGTGCCACCAGCAGAGATGTAAGAGATACGCAGTATTTT. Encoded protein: CATSRDVRDTQYF.

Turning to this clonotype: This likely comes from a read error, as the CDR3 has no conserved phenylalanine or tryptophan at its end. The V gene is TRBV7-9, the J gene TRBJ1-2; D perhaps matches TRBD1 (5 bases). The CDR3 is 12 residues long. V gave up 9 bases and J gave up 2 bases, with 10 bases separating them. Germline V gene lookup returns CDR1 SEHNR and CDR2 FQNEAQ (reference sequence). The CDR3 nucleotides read TGTGCCAGTTCAGGGAACAACTATGGCTACACCCTC. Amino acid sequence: CASSGNNYGYTL.

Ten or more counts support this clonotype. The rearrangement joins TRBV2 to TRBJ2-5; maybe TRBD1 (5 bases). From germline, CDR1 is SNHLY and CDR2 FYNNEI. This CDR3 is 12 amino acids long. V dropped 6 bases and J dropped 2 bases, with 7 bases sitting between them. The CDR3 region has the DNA TGTGCCAGCAGATCAGGGCAAGAGACCCAGTACTTC. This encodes CASRSGQETQYF. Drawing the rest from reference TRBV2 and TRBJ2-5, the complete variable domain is EPEVTQTPSHQVTQMGQEVILRCVPISNHLYFYWYRQILGQKVEFLVSFYNNEISEKSEIFDDQFSVERPDGSNFTLKIRSTKLEDSAMYFCASRSGQETQYFGPGTRLLVL.

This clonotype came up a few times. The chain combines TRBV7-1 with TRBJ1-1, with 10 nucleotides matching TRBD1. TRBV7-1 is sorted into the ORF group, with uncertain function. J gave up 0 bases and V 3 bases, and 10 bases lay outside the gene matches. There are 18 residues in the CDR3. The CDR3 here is CASSSVGTGERMNTEAFF. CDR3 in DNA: TGTGCCAGCAGCTCCGTCGGGACAGGGGAACGGATGAACACTGAAGCTTTCTTT.

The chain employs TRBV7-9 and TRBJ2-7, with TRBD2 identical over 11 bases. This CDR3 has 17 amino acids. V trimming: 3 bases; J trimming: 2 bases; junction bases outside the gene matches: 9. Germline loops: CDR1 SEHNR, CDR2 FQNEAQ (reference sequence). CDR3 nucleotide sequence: TGTGCCAGCAGCTTGACTAGCGGGAACCTTCTTACCTACGAGCAGTACTTC. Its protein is CASSLTSGNLLTYEQYF.

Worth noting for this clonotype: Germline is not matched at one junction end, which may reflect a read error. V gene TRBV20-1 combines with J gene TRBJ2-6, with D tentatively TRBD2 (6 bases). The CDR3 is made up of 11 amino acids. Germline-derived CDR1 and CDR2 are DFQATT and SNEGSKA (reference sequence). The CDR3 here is CSAPRENTEAF. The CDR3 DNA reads TGCAGTGCTCCTCGGGAGAACACTGAAGCTTTC.

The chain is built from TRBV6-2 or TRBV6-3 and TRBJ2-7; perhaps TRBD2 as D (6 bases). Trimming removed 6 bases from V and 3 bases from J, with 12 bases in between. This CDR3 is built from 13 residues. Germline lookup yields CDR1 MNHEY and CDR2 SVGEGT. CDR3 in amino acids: CASSSGAGYEQYF. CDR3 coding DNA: TGTGCCAGCAGCTCGGGAGCAGGCTACGAGCAGTACTTC.

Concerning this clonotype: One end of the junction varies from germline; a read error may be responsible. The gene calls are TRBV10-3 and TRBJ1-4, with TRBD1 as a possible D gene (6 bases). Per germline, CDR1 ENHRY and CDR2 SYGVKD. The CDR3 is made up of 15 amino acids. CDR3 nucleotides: TGTGCCACCAGTGTCGCAGGGGAGGGGACTGAAAAACTGTTTTTT. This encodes CATSVAGEGTEKLFF.

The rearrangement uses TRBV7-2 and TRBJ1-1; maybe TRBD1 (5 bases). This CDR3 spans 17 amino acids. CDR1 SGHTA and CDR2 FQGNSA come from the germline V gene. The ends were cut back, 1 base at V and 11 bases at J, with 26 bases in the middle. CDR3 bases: TGTGCCAGCAGCTTAGAGGGGCAGGCAACTATCTCGCGGAGGGCTTTCTTT. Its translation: CASSLEGQATISRRAFF.

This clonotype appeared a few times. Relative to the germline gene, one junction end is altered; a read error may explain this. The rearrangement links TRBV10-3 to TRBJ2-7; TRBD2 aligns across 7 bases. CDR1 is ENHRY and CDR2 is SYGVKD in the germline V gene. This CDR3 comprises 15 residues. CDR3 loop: CASSIYGTNSYEQYF. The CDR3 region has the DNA TGTGCCAGCAGTATATACGGGACTAACTCCTACGAGCAGTACTTC.

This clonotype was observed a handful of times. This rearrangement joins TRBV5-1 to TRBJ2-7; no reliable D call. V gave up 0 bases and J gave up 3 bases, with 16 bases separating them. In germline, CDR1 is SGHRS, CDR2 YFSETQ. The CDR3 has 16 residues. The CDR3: CASSLAASPFNYEQYF. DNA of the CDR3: TGCGCCAGCAGCTTGGCAGCCAGCCCTTTCAACTACGAGCAGTACTTC.

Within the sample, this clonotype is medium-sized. CDR3 nucleotides: TGTGCCAGCCGGGACAGGACCTACGAGCAGTACTTC. Its translation: CASRDRTYEQYF. The rearrangement uses TRBV7-3 and TRBJ2-7; 8 nucleotides align to TRBD1. In germline, CDR1 is SGHTA, CDR2 FQGTGA. The CDR3 loop spans 12 amino acids. V shed 8 bases and J 2 bases; nucleotides not matched to a gene: 2.

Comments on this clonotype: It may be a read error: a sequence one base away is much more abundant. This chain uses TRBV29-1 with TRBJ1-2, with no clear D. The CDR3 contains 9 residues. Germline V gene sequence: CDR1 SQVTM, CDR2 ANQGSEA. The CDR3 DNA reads TGCAGCGTTGAAGTTGGCCACACCTTC. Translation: CSVEVGHTF. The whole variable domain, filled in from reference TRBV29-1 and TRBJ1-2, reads SAVISQKPSRDICQRGTSLTIQCQVDSQVTMMFWYRQQPGQSLTLIATANQGSEATYESGFVIDKFPISRPNLTFSTLTVSNMSPEDSSIYLCSVEVGHTFGSGTRLTVV.

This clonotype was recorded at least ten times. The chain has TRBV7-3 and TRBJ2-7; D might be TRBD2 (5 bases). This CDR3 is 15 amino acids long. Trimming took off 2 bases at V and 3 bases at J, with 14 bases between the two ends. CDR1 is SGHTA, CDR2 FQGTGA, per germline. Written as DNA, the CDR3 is TGTGCCAGCAGCTTATTTGGCGGGCCGAGCTACGAGCAGTACTTC. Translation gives CASSLFGGPSYEQYF.

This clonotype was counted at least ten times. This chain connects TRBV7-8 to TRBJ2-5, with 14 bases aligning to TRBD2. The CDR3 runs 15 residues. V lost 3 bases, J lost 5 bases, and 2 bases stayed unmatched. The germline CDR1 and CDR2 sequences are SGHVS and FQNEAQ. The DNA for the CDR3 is TGTGCCAGCAGCTTGGGACTAGCGGGAGTGGAGACCCAGTACTTC. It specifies CASSLGLAGVETQYF. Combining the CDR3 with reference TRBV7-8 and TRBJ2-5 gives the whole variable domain GAGVSQSPRYKVAKRGQDVALRCDPISGHVSLFWYQQALGQGPEFLTYFQNEAQLDKSGLPSDRFFAERPEGSVSTLKIQRTQQEDSAVYLCASSLGLAGVETQYFGPGTRLLVL.

The CDR3 bases are TGTGCCAGCAGGAAGGGTTCTAGCGGGAGTCCCTACGAGCAGTACTTC. Its protein is CASRKGSSGSPYEQYF. The chain uses TRBV2 and TRBJ2-7; 10 bases line up with TRBD2. V was pared by 6 bases and J by 2 bases, with 10 bases of the junction left unmatched. Per germline, CDR1 SNHLY and CDR2 FYNNEI. The CDR3 is 16 amino acids.

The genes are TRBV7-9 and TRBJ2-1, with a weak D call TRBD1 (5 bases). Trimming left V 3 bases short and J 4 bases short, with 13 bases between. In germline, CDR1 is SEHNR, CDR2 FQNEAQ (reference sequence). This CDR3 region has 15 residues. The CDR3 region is CASSFRQGSYNEQFF. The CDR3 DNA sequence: TGTGCCAGCAGCTTTCGTCAGGGATCGTACAATGAGCAGTTCTTC.

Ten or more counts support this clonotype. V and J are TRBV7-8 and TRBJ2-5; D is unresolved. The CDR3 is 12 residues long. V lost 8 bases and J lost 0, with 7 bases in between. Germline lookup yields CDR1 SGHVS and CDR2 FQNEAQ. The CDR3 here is CASSGYQETQYF. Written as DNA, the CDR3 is TGTGCCAGCTCTGGGTACCAAGAGACCCAGTACTTC.

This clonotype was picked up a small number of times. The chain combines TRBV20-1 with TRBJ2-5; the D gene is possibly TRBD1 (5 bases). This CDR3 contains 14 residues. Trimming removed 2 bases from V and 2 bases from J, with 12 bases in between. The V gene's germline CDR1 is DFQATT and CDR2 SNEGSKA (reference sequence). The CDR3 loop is CSARRAGRQETQYF. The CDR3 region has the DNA TGCAGTGCTAGAAGGGCAGGGCGTCAAGAGACCCAGTACTTC.

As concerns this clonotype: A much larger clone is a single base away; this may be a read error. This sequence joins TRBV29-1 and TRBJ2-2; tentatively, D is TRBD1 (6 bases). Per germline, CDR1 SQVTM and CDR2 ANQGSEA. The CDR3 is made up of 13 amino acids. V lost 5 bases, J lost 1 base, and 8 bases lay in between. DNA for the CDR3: TGCAGCGTTAGGGACAAGAACACCGGGGAGCTGTTTTTT. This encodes CSVRDKNTGELFF.

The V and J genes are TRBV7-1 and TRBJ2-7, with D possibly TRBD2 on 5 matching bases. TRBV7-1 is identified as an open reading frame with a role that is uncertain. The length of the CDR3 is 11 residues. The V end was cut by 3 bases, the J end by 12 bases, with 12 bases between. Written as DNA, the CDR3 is TGTGCCAGCAGCTCCGGAGGACCCATGTACTTC. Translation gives CASSSGGPMYF.